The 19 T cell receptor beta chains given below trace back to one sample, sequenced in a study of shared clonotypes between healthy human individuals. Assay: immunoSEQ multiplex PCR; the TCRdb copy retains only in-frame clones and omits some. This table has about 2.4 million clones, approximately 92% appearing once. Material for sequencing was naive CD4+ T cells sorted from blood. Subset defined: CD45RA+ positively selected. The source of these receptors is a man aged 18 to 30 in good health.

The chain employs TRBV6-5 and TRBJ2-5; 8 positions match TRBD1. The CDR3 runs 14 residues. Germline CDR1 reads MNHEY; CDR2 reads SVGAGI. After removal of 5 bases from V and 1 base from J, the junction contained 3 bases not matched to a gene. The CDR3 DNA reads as TGTGCCAGCAGTAGACAGGGGCTCCAAGAGACCCAGTACTTC. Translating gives CASSRQGLQETQYF.

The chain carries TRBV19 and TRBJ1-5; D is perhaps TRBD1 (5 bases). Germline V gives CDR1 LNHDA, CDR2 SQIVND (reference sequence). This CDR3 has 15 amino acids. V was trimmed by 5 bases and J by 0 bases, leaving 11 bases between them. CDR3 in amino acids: CASSPQGGSNQPQHF. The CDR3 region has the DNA TGTGCCAGTAGTCCCCAGGGAGGTAGCAATCAGCCCCAGCATTTT. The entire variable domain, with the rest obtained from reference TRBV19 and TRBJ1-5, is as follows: DGGITQSPKYLFRKEGQNVTLSCEQNLNHDAMYWYRQDPGQGLRLIYYSQIVNDFQKGDIAEGYSVSREKKESFPLTVTSAQKNPTAFYLCASSPQGGSNQPQHFGDGTRLSIL.

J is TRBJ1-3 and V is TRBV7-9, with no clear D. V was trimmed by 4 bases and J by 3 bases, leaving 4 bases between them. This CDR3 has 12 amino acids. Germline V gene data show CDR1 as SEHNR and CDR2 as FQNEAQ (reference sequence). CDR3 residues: CASSSLGNTIYF. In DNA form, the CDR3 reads TGTGCCAGCAGCTCCCTTGGAAACACCATATATTTT. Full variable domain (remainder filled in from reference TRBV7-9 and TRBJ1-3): DTGVSQNPRHKITKRGQNVTFRCDPISEHNRLYWYRQTLGQGPEFLTYFQNEAQLEKSRLLSDRFSAERPKGSFSTLEIQRTEQGDSAMYLCASSSLGNTIYFGEGSWLTVV.

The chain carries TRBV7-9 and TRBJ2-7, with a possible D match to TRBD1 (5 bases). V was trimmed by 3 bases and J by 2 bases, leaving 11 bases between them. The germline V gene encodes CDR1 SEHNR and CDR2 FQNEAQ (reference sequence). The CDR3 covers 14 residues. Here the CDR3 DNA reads TGTGCCAGCAGCTTTGACGGCAGGGCCTACGAGCAGTACTTC. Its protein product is CASSFDGRAYEQYF.

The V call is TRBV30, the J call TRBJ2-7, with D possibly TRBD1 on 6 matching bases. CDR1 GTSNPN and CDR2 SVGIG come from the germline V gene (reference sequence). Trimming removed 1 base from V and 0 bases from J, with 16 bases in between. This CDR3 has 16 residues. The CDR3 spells CAWSERLTGPSYEQYF. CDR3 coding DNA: TGTGCCTGGAGTGAAAGGCTGACAGGACCCTCCTACGAGCAGTACTTC.

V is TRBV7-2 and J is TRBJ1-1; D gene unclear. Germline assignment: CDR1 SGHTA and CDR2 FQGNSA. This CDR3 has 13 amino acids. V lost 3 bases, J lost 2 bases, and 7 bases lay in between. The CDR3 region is CASSLQDNTEAFF. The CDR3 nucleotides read TGTGCCAGCAGCTTGCAAGATAACACTGAAGCTTTCTTT.

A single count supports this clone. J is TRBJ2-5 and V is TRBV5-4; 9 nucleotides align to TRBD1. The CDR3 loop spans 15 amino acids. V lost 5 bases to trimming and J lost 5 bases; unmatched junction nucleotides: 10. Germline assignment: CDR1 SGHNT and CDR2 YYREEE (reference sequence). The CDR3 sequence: CASSSPGTGRETQYF. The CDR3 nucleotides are TGTGCCAGCAGTTCTCCCGGGACAGGGCGCGAGACCCAGTACTTC.

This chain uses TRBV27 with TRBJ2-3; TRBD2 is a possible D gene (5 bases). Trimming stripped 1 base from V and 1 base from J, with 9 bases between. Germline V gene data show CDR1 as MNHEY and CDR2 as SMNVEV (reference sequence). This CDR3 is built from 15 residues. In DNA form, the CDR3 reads TGTGCCAGCAGTTTATTGCCCGGGGGCACAGATACGCAGTATTTT. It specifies CASSLLPGGTDTQYF.

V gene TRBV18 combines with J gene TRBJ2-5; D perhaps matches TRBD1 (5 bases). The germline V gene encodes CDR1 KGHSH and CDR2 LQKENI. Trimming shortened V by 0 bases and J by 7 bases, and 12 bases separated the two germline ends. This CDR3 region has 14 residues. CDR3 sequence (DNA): TGTGCCAGCTCACCACCCTCAGATCAGGGGACCCAGTACTTC. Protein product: CASSPPSDQGTQYF.

The CDR3 is CASSPPPSPSGRNYEQYF. The CDR3 nucleotides are TGCGCCAGCAGCCCACCACCATCCCCGTCGGGACGGAACTACGAGCAGTACTTC. The chain uses TRBV5-1 and TRBJ2-7, with D tentatively TRBD1 or TRBD2 (5 bases each). V lost 4 bases and J lost 3, with 26 bases in between. Germline loops: CDR1 SGHRS, CDR2 YFSETQ. The CDR3 runs 18 residues.

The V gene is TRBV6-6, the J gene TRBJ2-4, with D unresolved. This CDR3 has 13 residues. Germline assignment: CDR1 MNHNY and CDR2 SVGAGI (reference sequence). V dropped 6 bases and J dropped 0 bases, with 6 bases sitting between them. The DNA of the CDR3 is TGTGCCAGCAGATCCTCAGCCAAAAACATTCAGTACTTC. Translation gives CASRSSAKNIQYF.

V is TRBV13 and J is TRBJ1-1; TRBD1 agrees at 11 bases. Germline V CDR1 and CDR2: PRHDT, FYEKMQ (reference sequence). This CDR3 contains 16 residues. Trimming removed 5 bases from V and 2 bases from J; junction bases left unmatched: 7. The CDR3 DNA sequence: TGTGCCAGCAGCCTAAGGACAGGGGGCCGAAACACTGAAGCTTTCTTT. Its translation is CASSLRTGGRNTEAFF. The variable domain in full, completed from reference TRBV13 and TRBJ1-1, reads AAGVIQSPRHLIKEKRETATLKCYPIPRHDTVYWYQQGPGQDPQFLISFYEKMQSDKGSIPDRFSAQQFSDYHSELNMSSLELGDSALYFCASSLRTGGRNTEAFFGQGTRLTVV.

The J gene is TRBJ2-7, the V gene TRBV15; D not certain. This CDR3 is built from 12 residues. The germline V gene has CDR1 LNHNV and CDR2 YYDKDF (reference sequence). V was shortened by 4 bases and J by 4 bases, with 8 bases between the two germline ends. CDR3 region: CATSKGRYEQYF. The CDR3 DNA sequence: TGTGCCACCAGCAAGGGTCGGTACGAGCAGTACTTC.

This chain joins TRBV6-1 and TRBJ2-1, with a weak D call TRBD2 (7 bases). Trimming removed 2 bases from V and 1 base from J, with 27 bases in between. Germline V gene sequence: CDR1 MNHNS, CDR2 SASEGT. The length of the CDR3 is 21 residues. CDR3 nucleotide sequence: TGTGCCAGCAGTGAAAGGGGGGGGCAGGCCACGGCTTTTAGATCCTACAATGAGCAGTTCTTC. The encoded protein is CASSERGGQATAFRSYNEQFF.

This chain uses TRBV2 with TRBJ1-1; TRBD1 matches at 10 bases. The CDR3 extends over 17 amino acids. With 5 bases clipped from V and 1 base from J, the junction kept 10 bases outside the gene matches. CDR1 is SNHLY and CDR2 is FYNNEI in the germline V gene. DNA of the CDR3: TGTGCCAGCAGTCACCGGACAGGGGGTATAGGGAACACTGAAGCTTTCTTT. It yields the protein CASSHRTGGIGNTEAFF.

The CDR3 sequence is CASSQGEPPYTQYF. The CDR3 DNA reads TGTGCCAGCAGTCAGGGGGAGCCCCCGTATACGCAGTATTTT. The chain couples TRBV6-5 to TRBJ2-3; 7 bases are shared with TRBD1. CDR3 size: 14 residues. CDR1 is MNHEY and CDR2 is SVGAGI in the germline V gene. V dropped 5 bases and J dropped 7; count of bases not matched to a gene: 9.

CDR3 sequence reads: CASSESGRRNQPQHF. CDR3 sequence (DNA): TGTGCCAGTAGTGAATCTGGCCGGCGCAATCAGCCCCAGCATTTT. The rearrangement joins TRBV19 to TRBJ1-5, with no clear D. The V gene's germline CDR1 is LNHDA and CDR2 SQIVND (reference sequence). Deletions cut 5 bases from V and 2 bases from J, with 13 bases between. There are 15 residues in the CDR3. Using reference TRBV19 and TRBJ1-5 for the parts outside the CDR3, the full variable domain is DGGITQSPKYLFRKEGQNVTLSCEQNLNHDAMYWYRQDPGQGLRLIYYSQIVNDFQKGDIAEGYSVSREKKESFPLTVTSAQKNPTAFYLCASSESGRRNQPQHFGDGTRLSIL.

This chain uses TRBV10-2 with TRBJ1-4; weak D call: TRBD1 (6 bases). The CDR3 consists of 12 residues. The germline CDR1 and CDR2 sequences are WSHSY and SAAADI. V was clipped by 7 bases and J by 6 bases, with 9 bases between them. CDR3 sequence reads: CASMPGDEKLFF. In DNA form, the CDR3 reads TGCGCCAGCATGCCAGGGGATGAAAAACTGTTTTTT.

CDR3 amino acids: CASSFVGGRDTGELFF. The DNA for the CDR3 is TGCGCCAGCAGCTTCGTTGGGGGCAGGGACACCGGGGAGCTGTTTTTT. The chain carries TRBV5-1 and TRBJ2-2; weak D call: TRBD1 (6 bases). Trimming stripped 2 bases from V and 3 bases from J, with 14 bases between. This CDR3 contains 16 residues. CDR1 is SGHRS, CDR2 YFSETQ, per germline.